A single sample gave rise to the 7 T cell receptor beta chains below, sequenced in a study of cytomegalovirus exposure and HLA in healthy donors (dated by TCRdb to about 2017). The library was obtained by the immunoSEQ multiplex PCR assay. A mixture of 60 forward primers for TCR Vbeta segments and 13 reverse primers for TCR Jbeta segments was used in the multiplex PCR. In TCRdb, the immuneACCESS table is reduced to in-frame sequences with V and J assigned. These tables do not hold every clone; where another copy was compared, an unresolved V gene accounts for under half, and the others remain unexplained. For this sample, the table gives tens of thousands of clones. 12% of the sample is taken by the ten largest. Sequences were obtained from PBMCs. All receptors come from a woman in her 30s in good health and CMV-seropositive.

V usage is TRBV29-1 and J usage is TRBJ2-7; D is unresolved. Germline V gives CDR1 SQVTM, CDR2 ANQGSEA. The CDR3 spans 13 residues. Between the trimmed V and J ends, which lost 4 bases and 2 bases, there was a span of 12 bases. DNA for the CDR3: TGCAGCGTTGCTGAGACATACACCTACGAGCAGTACTTC. Residues: CSVAETYTYEQYF.

Concerning this clone itself: The junction shows a germline mismatch at one end, possibly a read error. The V call is TRBV6-6, the J call TRBJ2-1; D is ambiguous. The CDR3 is 12 amino acids. Germline CDR1 MNHNY, CDR2 SVGAGI (reference sequence). The CDR3 here is CLTSKSVNEQFF. The DNA of the CDR3 is TGCTTAACTTCCAAGTCGGTCAATGAGCAGTTCTTC.

The V call is TRBV5-6, the J call TRBJ2-5; TRBD2 might be the D (5 bases). Per germline, CDR1 SGHDT and CDR2 YYEEEE. This CDR3 is built from 14 residues. Trimming removed 10 bases at V and 11 bases at J, with 27 bases between. This CDR3 is CAPPPGITDREQYF. CDR3 sequence (DNA): TGTGCCCCACCCCCCGGGATCACGGATCGAGAGCAGTACTTC.

The chain recombines TRBV11-2 with TRBJ2-7; TRBD1 matches at 11 bases. Germline V CDR1 and CDR2: SGHAT, FQNNGV. The CDR3 spans 14 residues. The J segment lost 9 bases and the V segment lost 7 bases, leaving 11 bases of the junction unmatched. CDR3 coding DNA: TGTGCCAGCACTTTTAGCCAGGGACAGGGGGTGCAGTACTTC. Its protein product is CASTFSQGQGVQYF. Together with reference TRBV11-2 and TRBJ2-7, the CDR3 gives the full variable domain: EAGVAQSPRYKIIEKRQSVAFWCNPISGHATLYWYQQILGQGPKLLIQFQNNGVVDDSQLPKDRFSAERLKGVDSTLKIQPAKLEDSAVYLCASTFSQGQGVQYFGPGTRLTVT.

The rearrangement joins TRBV20-1 to TRBJ1-2, with 7 bases fitting TRBD1. Looked up from germline, CDR1 is DFQATT and CDR2 is SNEGSKA (reference sequence). The CDR3 is 11 residues long. Here the CDR3 reads CKTTGVYGYTF. The CDR3 DNA reads TGCAAAACCACAGGGGTGTATGGCTACACCTTC.

The chain employs TRBV4-2 and TRBJ1-1; D call uncertain. The V end was cut by 0 bases, the J end by 0 bases, with 11 bases between. CDR3 length: 16 amino acids. Germline CDR1 and CDR2: LGHNA and YNFKEQ. The CDR3 spells CASSQETTTMNTEAFF. The CDR3 bases are TGTGCCAGCAGCCAAGAAACAACAACAATGAACACTGAAGCTTTCTTT.

Here the CDR3 DNA reads TGCGCCAGCAGCTTCACAGGGGGCGCGGGTTCACCCCTCCACTTT. Encoded protein: CASSFTGGAGSPLHF. This chain connects TRBV5-1 to TRBJ1-6, with TRBD1 matching 9 bases. V trimming: 2 bases; J trimming: 9 bases; junction bases outside the gene matches: 6. This CDR3 spans 15 amino acids. Germline loops: CDR1 SGHRS, CDR2 YFSETQ.